This is a list of T cell receptor beta chains from one sample in a study of blood T cells in healthy people across ages. MiXCR, run by TCRdb on the 5' RACE reads, gives a single entry per CDR3 protein. The table has some 670,000 distinct CDR3 sequences, 40% to 65% seen once. Sample: blood. These receptors all come from a woman aged 80 or older in good health. CDR3s include the opening cysteine and the closing phenylalanine or tryptophan. The D gene is left open where the match is weak. Clone sizes are given selectively: once, few, many, or a class where the clone is expanded.

d_call	j_call	v_call	clone_size	cdr3_aa	cdr3_nt
NA	TRBJ1-1	TRBV4-1	once	CASSQVDGTEAFF	TGCGCCAGCAGCCAAGTTGATGGCACTGAAGCTTTCTTT
TRBD1	TRBJ2-1	TRBV12-3/TRBV12-4	NA	CASSPRTGEGNERFF	TGTGCCAGCAGCCCTCGGACAGGGGAAGGAAATGAGCGGTTCTTC
NA	TRBJ2-4	TRBV20-1	NA	CSARVHLIKNIQYF	TGCAGTGCTAGGGTTCATTTGATCAAAAACATTCAGTACTTC
TRBD2	TRBJ2-7	TRBV6-6	NA	CASSLLGTNSYEQYF	TGCGCCAGCAGCCTCCTCGGGACTAACTCCTACGAGCAGTACTTC
TRBD1	TRBJ2-3	TRBV20-1	NA	CSARVTGGDLDTQYF	TGCAGTGCTAGGGTCACAGGGGGCGACCTAGATACGCAGTATTTT
NA	TRBJ2-3	TRBV5-1	many	CASSEGGTDTQYF	TGCGCCAGCAGTGAAGGAGGCACAGATACGCAGTATTTT
NA	TRBJ1-1	TRBV6-6	NA	CASTTYRGGLGCKAFF	TGTGCCAGCACCACCTACCGGGGGGGCTTAGGATGTAAAGCTTTCTTT
NA	TRBJ1-5	TRBV27	NA	CASSLIGGEGPQHF	TGTGCCAGCAGTTTAATCGGGGGAGAAGGGCCCCAGCATTTT
TRBD1	TRBJ2-5	TRBV7-7	many	CASSLALGTGRQTQYF	TGTGCCAGCAGCTTAGCGTTGGGGACAGGGAGACAGACCCAGTACTTC
NA	TRBJ2-3	TRBV4-3	NA	CASSHGLEADTQYF	TGCGCCAGCAGCCATGGGCTAGAAGCAGATACGCAGTATTTT
NA	TRBJ2-5	TRBV6-5	NA	CASRDQGKTQYF	TGTGCCAGCCGGGACCAAGGGAAGACCCAGTACTTC
NA	TRBJ2-3	TRBV2	many	CASSSGGGTQYF	TGTGCCAGCAGCAGTGGGGGAGGTACGCAGTATTTT
TRBD1	TRBJ2-7	TRBV6-6	many	CASSRQGIDEQYF	TGTGCCAGCAGCCGACAGGGAATTGACGAGCAGTACTTC
TRBD2	TRBJ2-5	TRBV7-2	NA	CASSLVLGRGFNEQYF	TGTGCCAGCAGCTTAGTATTGGGGCGGGGGTTCAATGAGCAGTACTTC
TRBD2	TRBJ2-7	TRBV20-1	NA	CSARDGTSGNYEQYF	TGCAGTGCTAGAGATGGAACTAGCGGGAATTACGAGCAGTACTTC
TRBD1	TRBJ2-1	TRBV10-2	once	CASSESTGEQFF	TGCGCCAGCAGTGAGTCGACAGGGGAGCAGTTCTTC
NA	TRBJ1-1	TRBV25-1	NA	CASSNLSGTANTEAFF	TGTGCCAGCAGTAACCTTAGTGGGACCGCGAACACTGAAGCTTTCTTT
NA	TRBJ2-7	TRBV15	NA	CATSRDRDSISEQYF	TGTGCCACCAGCAGAGACCGGGACTCTATTAGCGAGCAGTACTTC
TRBD2	TRBJ2-1	TRBV28	NA	CASSTAGGDNEQFF	TGTGCCAGCAGTACCGCCGGGGGGGACAATGAGCAGTTCTTC
TRBD2	TRBJ2-1	TRBV3-1	NA	CASSPGGAPYNEQFF	TGTGCCAGCAGCCCCGGGGGGGCTCCATACAATGAGCAGTTCTTC
NA	TRBJ1-2	TRBV12-3/TRBV12-4	NA	CANYQWGSHTF	TGTGCCAACTACCAGTGGGGGTCCCACACCTTC
TRBD2	TRBJ2-5	TRBV6-1	NA	CASRSLGLAGSETQYF	TGTGCCAGCAGATCACTGGGACTAGCGGGTTCAGAGACCCAGTACTTC
NA	TRBJ2-3	TRBV5-1	NA	CASSPGHGRADTQYF	TGCGCCAGCAGCCCGGGACACGGGCGGGCAGATACGCAGTATTTT
NA	TRBJ2-3	TRBV18	NA	CTSSPPVNTDTQYF	TGTACCAGCTCACCACCGGTTAATACAGATACGCAGTATTTT
NA	TRBJ1-2	TRBV29-1	NA	CSVEGRDGYTF	TGCAGCGTTGAGGGGAGGGATGGCTACACCTTC
NA	TRBJ1-2	TRBV3-1	many	CASSQDRSYGYTF	TGTGCCAGCAGCCAAGACAGGAGCTATGGCTACACCTTC
TRBD1	TRBJ2-4	TRBV12-3/TRBV12-4	few	CASSETGGQANIQYF	TGTGCCAGCAGCGAAACAGGTGGACAGGCGAACATTCAGTACTTC
NA	TRBJ1-2	TRBV18	NA	CASSSGTREGYTF	TGTGCCAGCTCATCCGGGACCCGGGAAGGCTACACCTTC
TRBD2	TRBJ2-7	TRBV25-1	once	CASSTQGRGKFTYEQYF	TGTGCCAGCAGTACCCAAGGGAGGGGAAAGTTCACCTACGAGCAGTACTTC
NA	TRBJ2-1	TRBV6-1	once	CASTDSGKQFF	TGTGCCAGCACGGACAGCGGAAAGCAGTTCTTC
NA	TRBJ1-5	TRBV4-1	NA	CASSPHKAQPQHF	TGCGCCAGCAGCCCACACAAAGCTCAGCCCCAGCATTTT
TRBD2	TRBJ2-1	TRBV6-2/TRBV6-3	few	CASSRLSTSGVREHNEQFF	TGTGCCAGCAGCCGCCTCTCGACTAGCGGGGTCCGGGAGCACAATGAGCAGTTCTTC
NA	TRBJ2-7	TRBV2	many	CASLQGREQYF	TGTGCCAGTTTACAGGGGAGGGAGCAGTACTTC
NA	TRBJ1-4	TRBV12-3/TRBV12-4	NA	CASRDYGGEKLFF	TGTGCCAGCAGGGACTACGGGGGCGAAAAACTGTTTTTT
NA	TRBJ1-4	TRBV7-3	few	CASSLGPPWELFF	TGTGCCAGCAGCTTGGGACCGCCGTGGGAACTGTTTTTT
TRBD2	TRBJ2-3	TRBV20-1	NA	CSAEDGGSRSTDTQYF	TGCAGCGCCGAAGACGGGGGGTCACGAAGCACAGATACGCAGTATTTT
TRBD2	TRBJ2-1	TRBV7-2	NA	CASSLSGGYYNEQFF	TGTGCCAGCAGCTTGAGCGGGGGGTACTACAATGAGCAGTTCTTC
NA	TRBJ2-3	TRBV24-1	NA	CATGSVGGQDTQYF	TGTGCCACCGGGAGCGTCGGGGGGCAAGATACGCAGTATTTT
TRBD2	TRBJ2-1	TRBV4-2	NA	CASRLAGAKNEQFF	TGTGCCAGCAGACTAGCGGGGGCCAAAAATGAGCAGTTCTTC
TRBD1	TRBJ2-3	TRBV29-1	NA	CSVEGATGGLVDTQYF	TGCAGCGTTGAGGGGGCCACAGGGGGATTGGTTGATACGCAGTATTTT
TRBD2	TRBJ2-5	TRBV6-1	NA	CASSETSGGAETQYF	TGTGCCAGCAGTGAAACTAGCGGGGGGGCCGAGACCCAGTACTTC
TRBD2	TRBJ2-1	TRBV20-1	few	CSRPPGGGPNEQFF	TGCAGTCGCCCGCCTGGCGGGGGGCCCAATGAGCAGTTCTTC
NA	TRBJ1-5	TRBV2	many	CASSQPGASNQPQHF	TGTGCCAGCAGCCAACCAGGGGCTAGCAATCAGCCCCAGCATTTT
NA	TRBJ2-1	TRBV4-1	NA	CASSQDMSRNEQFF	TGCGCCAGCAGCCAAGATATGAGCCGCAATGAGCAGTTCTTC
TRBD2	TRBJ2-7	TRBV27	NA	CASSKTSGSVYEQYF	TGTGCCAGCAGTAAAACTAGCGGGAGTGTTTACGAGCAGTACTTC
NA	TRBJ1-2	TRBV5-1	NA	CASSSGTASYGYTF	TGCGCCAGCAGCTCGGGGACCGCGTCGTATGGCTACACCTTC
TRBD1	TRBJ1-6	TRBV2	few	CASSSMGQDNSPLHF	TGTGCCAGCAGTTCTATGGGACAGGATAATTCACCCCTCCACTTT
NA	TRBJ2-2	TRBV29-1	few	CSVVAGTESGELFF	TGCAGCGTTGTCGCTGGGACGGAGAGCGGGGAGCTGTTTTTT
TRBD1	TRBJ1-2	TRBV6-6	few	CASNQRDRGNYGYTF	TGTGCCAGCAATCAGAGGGACAGGGGTAACTATGGCTACACCTTC